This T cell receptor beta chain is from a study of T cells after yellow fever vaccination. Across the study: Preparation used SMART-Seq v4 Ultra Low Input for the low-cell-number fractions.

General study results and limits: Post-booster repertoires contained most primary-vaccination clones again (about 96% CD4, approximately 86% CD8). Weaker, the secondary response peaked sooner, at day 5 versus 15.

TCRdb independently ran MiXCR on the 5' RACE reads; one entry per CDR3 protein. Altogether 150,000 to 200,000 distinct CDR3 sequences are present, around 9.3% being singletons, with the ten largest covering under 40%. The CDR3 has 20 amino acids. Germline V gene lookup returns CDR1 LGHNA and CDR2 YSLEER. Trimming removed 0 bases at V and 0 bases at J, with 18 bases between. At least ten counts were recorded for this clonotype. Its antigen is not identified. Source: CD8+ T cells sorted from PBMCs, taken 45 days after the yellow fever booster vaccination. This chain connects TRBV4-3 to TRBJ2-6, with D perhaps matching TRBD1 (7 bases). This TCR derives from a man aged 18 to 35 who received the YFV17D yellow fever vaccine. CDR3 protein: CASSQDPVVRGDSGANVLTF. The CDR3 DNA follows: TGCGCCAGCAGCCAAGATCCGGTGGTCAGGGGGGACTCTGGGGCCAACGTCCTGACTTTC.